Sequencing of this T cell receptor beta chain was carried out in a study of shared clonotypes between healthy human individuals. This clone was recorded only once. Its antigen is currently unknown. The germline V gene encodes CDR1 SGHTA and CDR2 FQGNSA. The CDR3 sequence is 13 residues long. V was pared by 5 bases and J by 7 bases, with 13 bases between. Only in-frame clones appear in the TCRdb table, and some are missing; sequencing was by immunoSEQ multiplex PCR. Of some 2.1 million clones in the sample, approximately 95% were seen once. It was CD45RO-negative cells, positively selected for CCR7, that made up naive CD8 cells, with terminally differentiated effector memory CD45RA+ cells excluded. Whole-study results and caveats: It was the few donors that limited the genetic and exposure-history diversity represented.

Sequenced input: naive CD8+ T cells sorted from blood. The chain couples TRBV7-2 to TRBJ2-3; maybe TRBD1 (5 bases). The sequence derives from a man between 18 and 29 years old in good health. CDR3 sequence reads: CASSEDSLYTQYF. The CDR3 DNA follows: TGTGCCAGCAGCGAAGACAGTTTATATACGCAGTATTTT.